The clone carrying this TCR beta chain was observed a few times. Its antigen is currently unknown. This specimen belongs to a study of cytomegalovirus exposure and HLA in healthy donors. The primer mix had 60 Vbeta and 13 Jbeta primers. Here immunoSEQ multiplex PCR was the method, and the copy in TCRdb shows in-frame clones only, minus some. Among some 160,000 clones listed, over 60% were seen once. General study results and limits: A later analysis linked some 18,000 TCR beta sequences to HLA alleles at 0.05 false discovery rate.

The source is a man aged 35-49 years in good health and CMV-seronegative. The sequencing input was PBMCs.

In DNA form, the CDR3 reads TGTGCCAGCAGTTTATCGCGGGGTCGGGGAGAAGCTTTCTTT. Amino acid sequence: CASSLSRGRGEAFF. J is TRBJ1-1 and V is TRBV27; D is ambiguous. This CDR3 is built from 14 residues. Germline V gene lookup returns CDR1 MNHEY and CDR2 SMNVEV (reference sequence). Between the trimmed V and J ends, which lost 0 bases and 8 bases, there was a span of 13 bases.